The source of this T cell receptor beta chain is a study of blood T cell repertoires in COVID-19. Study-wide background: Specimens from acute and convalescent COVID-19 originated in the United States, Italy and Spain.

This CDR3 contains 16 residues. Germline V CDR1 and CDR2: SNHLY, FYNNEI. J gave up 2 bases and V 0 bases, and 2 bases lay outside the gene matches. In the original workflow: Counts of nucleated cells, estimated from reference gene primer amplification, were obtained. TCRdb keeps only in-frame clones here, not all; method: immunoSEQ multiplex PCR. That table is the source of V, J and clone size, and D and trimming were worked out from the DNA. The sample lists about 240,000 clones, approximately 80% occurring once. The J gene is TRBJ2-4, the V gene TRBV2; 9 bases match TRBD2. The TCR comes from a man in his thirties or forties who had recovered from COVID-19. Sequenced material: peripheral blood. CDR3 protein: CASSEARGGTKNIQYF. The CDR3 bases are TGTGCCAGCAGTGAAGCGCGGGGGGGGACCAAAAACATTCAGTACTTC.